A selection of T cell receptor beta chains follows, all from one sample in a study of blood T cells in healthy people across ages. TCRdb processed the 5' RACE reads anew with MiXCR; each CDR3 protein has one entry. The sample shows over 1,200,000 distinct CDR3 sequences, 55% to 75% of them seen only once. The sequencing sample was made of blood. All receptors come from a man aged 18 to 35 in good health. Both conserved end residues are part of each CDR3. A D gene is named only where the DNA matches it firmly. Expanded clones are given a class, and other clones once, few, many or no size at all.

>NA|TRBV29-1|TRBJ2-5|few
TGCAGCGTCTCCTCGGGGGAGACCCAGTACTTC
CSVSSGETQYF
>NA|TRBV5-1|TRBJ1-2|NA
TGCGCCAGCAGCTGGCAGGCAGGGGATTCTGGCTACACCTTC
CASSWQAGDSGYTF
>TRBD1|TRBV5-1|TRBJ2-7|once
TGCGCCAGCAGCGCCGGGACAGGGGGCCTCGGCGAGCAGTACTTC
CASSAGTGGLGEQYF
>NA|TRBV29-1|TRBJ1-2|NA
TGCAGCGTTATGAAGGACTATGGCTACACCTTC
CSVMKDYGYTF
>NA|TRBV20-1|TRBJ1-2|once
TGCAGTGCTAGAGTAAAACAGGTCTATGGCTACACCTTC
CSARVKQVYGYTF
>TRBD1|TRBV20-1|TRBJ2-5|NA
TGCAGTGCTAGCCGGGACAGGGGGCGCGTGGAGACCCAGTACTTC
CSASRDRGRVETQYF
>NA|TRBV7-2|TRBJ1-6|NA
TGTGCCAGCAGCTCCCCAAAGTCACCCCTCCACTTT
CASSSPKSPLHF
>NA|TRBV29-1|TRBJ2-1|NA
TGCAGCGGGTCATCAGGGGGGGGCCTCAATGAGCAGTTCTTC
CSGSSGGGLNEQFF
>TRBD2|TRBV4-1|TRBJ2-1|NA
TGCGCCAGCAGCCAAGGGGCGGGGGTTGTAGGTAATGAGCAGTTCTTC
CASSQGAGVVGNEQFF
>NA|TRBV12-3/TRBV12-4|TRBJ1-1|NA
TGTGCCAGCAGTTTAGCTAAGGGGGGGTTCGGCACTGAAGCTTTCTTT
CASSLAKGGFGTEAFF
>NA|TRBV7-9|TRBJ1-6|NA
TGTGCCAGCAGCCCGGGGCAGGCCAATTCACCCCTCCACTTT
CASSPGQANSPLHF
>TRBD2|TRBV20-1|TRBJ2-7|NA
TGCAGTGCGGCGCTAGCGGGAGGCCTCTCCTACGAGCAGTACTTC
CSAALAGGLSYEQYF
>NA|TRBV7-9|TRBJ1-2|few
TGTGCCAGCAGCCCCTGGGGGGATGGCTACACCTTC
CASSPWGDGYTF
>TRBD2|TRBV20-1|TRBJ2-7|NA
TGCAGTGGCGCGGGGGTTTACGAGCAGTACTTC
CSGAGVYEQYF
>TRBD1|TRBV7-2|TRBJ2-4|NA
TGTGCCAGCAGCCCTATGGGACAGGGGGTGAACATTCAGTACTTC
CASSPMGQGVNIQYF
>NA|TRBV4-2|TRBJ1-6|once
TGTGCCAGCAGCCCAAGGGCAAGGGAGCAGTACTCACCCCTCCACTTT
CASSPRAREQYSPLHF
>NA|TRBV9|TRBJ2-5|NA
TGTGCCAGCAGCGTAGATCGGGGAGAGGCCCAGTACTTC
CASSVDRGEAQYF
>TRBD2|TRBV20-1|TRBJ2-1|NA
TGCAGTGCTAGTGCATCGGGACTATTTATGTATGAGCAGTTCTTC
CSASASGLFMYEQFF
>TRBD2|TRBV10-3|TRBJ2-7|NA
TGTGCCATCAGGGGGGGACTAGGTGCCGAGCAGTACTTC
CAIRGGLGAEQYF
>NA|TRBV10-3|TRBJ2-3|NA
TGTGCCATCAGTGATGGGTTAGGGCGGGGCCCCCCAGATACGCAGTATTTT
CAISDGLGRGPPDTQYF
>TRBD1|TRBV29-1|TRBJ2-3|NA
TGCAGCGTTAGCGGGACAGGGGTCCGAGGGGGGACAGATACGCAGTATTTT
CSVSGTGVRGGTDTQYF
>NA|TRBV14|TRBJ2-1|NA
TGTGCCAGCAGCCAAGATGGGTGGAGGGAGCAGTTCTTC
CASSQDGWREQFF
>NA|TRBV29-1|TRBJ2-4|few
TGCAGCGTTGGGTTGACCAAAAACATTCAGTACTTC
CSVGLTKNIQYF
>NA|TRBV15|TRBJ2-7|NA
TGTGCCACCAGCAGAGATCGGCACTACGAGCAGTACTTC
CATSRDRHYEQYF
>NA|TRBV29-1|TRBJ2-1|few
TGCAGCATCGACGCGGAGAGCTCCTACAATGAGCAGTTCTTC
CSIDAESSYNEQFF
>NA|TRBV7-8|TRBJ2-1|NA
TGTGCCAGCAGCTTCCCGGTAGACGAGTACCGGGATGAGCAGTTCTTC
CASSFPVDEYRDEQFF
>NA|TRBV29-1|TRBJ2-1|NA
TGCAGCGTTGAACGGAGAACGGGGGACAATGAGCAGTTCTTC
CSVERRTGDNEQFF
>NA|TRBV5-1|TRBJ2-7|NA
TGCGCCAGCAGCCCTGGCCATGACAACTACGAGCAGTACTTC
CASSPGHDNYEQYF
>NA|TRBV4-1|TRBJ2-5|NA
TGCGCCAGCAGCCAAGTTCAGGTGGAAGAGACCCAGTACTTC
CASSQVQVEETQYF